This paragraph reports one T cell receptor (beta chain). The data belong to a study of OX40 agonist ivuxolimab in advanced cancers. Across the whole study: Three partial responders included one hepatocellular carcinoma patient and two cutaneous melanoma patients.

The CDR3 consists of 19 residues. The germline CDR1 and CDR2 sequences are SGHDT and YYEEEE. V was clipped by 6 bases and J by 0 bases, with 25 bases between them. Using immunoSEQ multiplex PCR, the repertoire was profiled, and TCRdb retains in-frame clones only, with some absent. The data contain 55,000 to 90,000 clones, about 90% of them seen just once; the ten biggest clones take up around 2%. This TCR was recovered from an adult with an advanced solid tumor such as melanoma, head and neck, liver or kidney cancer. The chain employs TRBV5-6 and TRBJ2-4; possible D gene TRBD2, 6 bases. This material consisted of CD4+ or CD8+ T cells sorted from blood, taken in a trial of the OX40 agonist ivuxolimab. The CDR3 protein is CASTLVGGGTLLAKNIQYF. In DNA, the CDR3 is TGTGCCAGCACCCTGGTTGGGGGAGGAACCTTACTAGCCAAAAACATTCAGTACTTC.